This section outlines one TCR beta chain sequence together with its context. What it binds is unknown. Time point denoted: week 11, during vaccination. Every vaccine dose comprised 300 ug of mutant IDH1 20-mer peptide plus topical imiquimod. The data were taken from a study of a mutant IDH1 vaccine in newly diagnosed glioma. Study context: Once 4-6 weeks had passed after radiotherapy alone, vaccination started, or it started with temozolomide cycles. Points from the study as a whole: Changes to the top peripheral T cell clonotypes appeared unrelated to pseudoprogression.

Deletions cut 0 bases from V and 0 bases from J, with 17 bases between. This CDR3 region has 18 residues. The germline gives CDR1 SGHRS, CDR2 YFSETQ. The repertoire was sequenced with immunoSEQ multiplex PCR; TCRdb's copy has only in-frame clones and lacks some. This sample has 120,000 or so clones, with 80% found just once. This receptor was taken from a man in his forties or fifties with glioma. V and J are TRBV5-1 and TRBJ2-3, with a tentative D call TRBD2 (6 bases). The starting material was PBMCs, obtained from a glioma patient whose treatment included an IDH1 peptide vaccine. In DNA, the CDR3 is TGCGCCAGCAGCTTGGCCCGGGGCGGGGCCCATAGCACAGATACGCAGTATTTT. Its translation: CASSLARGGAHSTDTQYF.